The TCR beta chain under discussion was sequenced for a study of blood T cell repertoires in COVID-19. Study information: Specimens from acute and convalescent COVID-19 originated in the United States, Italy and Spain. T cells, B-cell-depleted T cells, or PBMCs provided the cDNA or gDNA that served as material.

TCRdb's table, derived via immunoSEQ multiplex PCR, lists solely in-frame clones and lacks some. The table includes some 150,000 clones, about 83% detected once. The V gene's germline CDR1 is ENHRY and CDR2 SYGVKD. The CDR3 totals 17 residues. V was cut by 2 bases and J by 1 base, with 16 bases left in between. Sequencing used peripheral blood. The clonotype originates from a human donor in a cohort sampled during active COVID-19. V is TRBV10-3 and J is TRBJ2-3; D is possibly TRBD2 (5 bases). The CDR3 spells CAISEPGLGSGTDTQYF. DNA for the CDR3: TGTGCCATCAGTGAGCCCGGGTTGGGGAGCGGCACAGATACGCAGTATTTT.